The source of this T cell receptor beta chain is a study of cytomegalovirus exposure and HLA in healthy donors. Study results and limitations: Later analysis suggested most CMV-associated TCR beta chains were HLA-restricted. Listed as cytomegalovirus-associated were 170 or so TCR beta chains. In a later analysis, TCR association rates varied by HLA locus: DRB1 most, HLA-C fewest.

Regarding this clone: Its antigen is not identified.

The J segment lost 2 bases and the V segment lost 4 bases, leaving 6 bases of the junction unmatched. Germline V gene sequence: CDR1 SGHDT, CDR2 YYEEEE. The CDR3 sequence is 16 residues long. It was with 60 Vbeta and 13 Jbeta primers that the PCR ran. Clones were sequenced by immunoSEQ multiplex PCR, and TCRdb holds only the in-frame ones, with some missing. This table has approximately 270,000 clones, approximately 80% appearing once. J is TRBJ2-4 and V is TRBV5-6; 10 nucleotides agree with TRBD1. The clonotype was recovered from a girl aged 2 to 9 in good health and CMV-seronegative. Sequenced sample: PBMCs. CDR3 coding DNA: TGTGCCAGCAGCGGGGGGACAGGGGATTCCAAAAACATTCAGTACTTC. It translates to CASSGGTGDSKNIQYF.